The T cell receptor (beta chain) described here comes from a study of cytotoxic CD8 clonotypes in ibrutinib-treated CLL (dated by TCRdb to the early 2020s). Regarding the research as a whole: The cohort was composed of 10 to 11 relapsed/refractory and about 16 treatment-naive patients; IGHV unmutated status was identified in 17 to 18 patients. Patients were still on ibrutinib when every remission and progressive disease sample was collected. Of the 90 or so participants in the trial, about two dozen had longitudinal samples available. Response samples were taken after a median of roughly eleven months on treatment, ranging from roughly 6 to 36 months. An average of around 250,000 productive templates and 80,000 to 95,000 productive rearrangements was obtained per sample. Responses were partial in roughly 24 patients and complete in 2; after median around 72 months follow-up, roughly 14 stayed in remission and 12 progressed. Cryopreserved peripheral blood mononuclear cells were collected at three points: before therapy, at response, and at either sustained remission or disease progression.

The CDR3 holds 16 amino acids from the cysteine to the phenylalanine. Kept here is only the CDR3 DNA, which spans 48 bases and is read in frame from base 1. V is shortened by 5 bases, J by 4 bases, and the region joining them spans 17 bases. The germline V gene (reference sequence) gives CDR1 as SSHAT and CDR2 as FNYEAQ. What the authors observed across the whole study: At baseline, clonality was higher than in age-matched healthy donors and showed a strong correlation with circulating CD8+ T-cell counts. Clonality increased at ibrutinib response, stayed stable in sustained remission, and fell back toward baseline at progression. Public clonotypes were rare and either shrank or stayed stable during treatment, and the rise in clonality at ibrutinib response reflected expansion of private clonotypes. Sampling times were not matched between sustained-remission and progressing patients, and lymph node repertoires were not studied.

The goal of deep resolution MiSeq sequencing was a depth between 1 in 1 million and 1 in 200,000 T cells, and coverage averaged 10x per clonotype. The immunoSEQ hsTCRB Kit was used to generate the TCR beta libraries. The authors processed their data as follows. The data were analyzed with ImmunoSEQ Analyzer and ImmunoSEQ Data Assistant, and V, D and J gene assignments followed IMGT definitions. Clonality, with values ranging from 0 to 1, was calculated as one minus the normalized Shannon entropy of productive rearrangement frequencies. Public clonotype analysis was restricted to overrepresented clonotypes comprising at least 0.05% of each patient's repertoire. More than ten age-matched healthy donor repertoires from immuneACCESS were used as controls for clonality. TCRdb's version of the immuneACCESS table is confined to in-frame rearrangements and falls short of the full clone set. An unresolved V gene accounts for under half of the shortfall where checked; the remainder is of unknown origin. D and trimming were read from the DNA, whereas the V and J calls and clone size are those reported in that table. Present in this sample are under 150,000 clones, less than 90% of which were seen just once. The ten largest clones take up about 3.3% of the sample.

The table lists this clone with a few counts. Its specific antigen is unknown. No base quality information exists; no much larger clone differs at one position. The time point label on this specimen signifies: approximately 25 months on ibrutinib. For TCR beta library preparation, 2 to 2.5 micrograms of genomic DNA were isolated from cryopreserved PBMCs. Longitudinal blood samples from CLL patients receiving ibrutinib monotherapy were subjected to high-throughput TCR beta sequencing. The patients took part in an open-label, single-center phase 2 trial of ibrutinib monotherapy. This material consisted of PBMCs, taken after 24 months of ibrutinib treatment. The origin of this receptor is a human donor with chronic lymphocytic leukemia. The chain employs TRBV7-7 and TRBJ2-2; tentative D gene TRBD2, with 6 bases matching. The CDR3 protein is CASSPRRLGGTGELFF. The DNA sequence follows: TGTGCCAGCAGCCCCCGTAGATTGGGGGGCACCGGGGAGCTGTTTTTT.